This paragraph reports one T cell receptor beta chain. TCRdb used MiXCR to reprocess the RT-PCR reads, holding one entry per CDR3 protein. In the table there are 920,000 or so distinct CDR3 sequences, 15% to 20% of which are singletons. Germline-derived CDR1 and CDR2 are SEHNR and FQNEAQ (reference sequence). The CDR3 is 16 residues long. V gave up 4 bases and J gave up 10 bases; unmatched junction bases: 10. These data are taken from a study of patients and donors after allogeneic stem cell transplantation. The material sequenced was blood, either unsorted or a sorted T cell fraction (not recorded which). This receptor was identified in a human donor who was either an allogeneic HSCT recipient or a stem cell or donor lymphocyte infusion donor (not recorded which). It is not recorded whose cells these are; they may come from a transplant donor. The rearrangement links TRBV7-9 to TRBJ2-1; 13 bases are shared with TRBD2. The CDR3 DNA reads TGTGCCAGCAGCTGGGCCCCAACTAGCGGGAGGGTGGAGCAGTTCTTC. Protein: CASSWAPTSGRVEQFF.